This T cell receptor (beta chain) came from a study of blood T cell repertoires in COVID-19. Across the whole study: From T cells, B-cell-depleted T cells, or PBMCs came the material, which was cDNA or gDNA.

The CDR3 has 13 residues. Trimming cost V 9 bases and J 2 bases, with 11 bases left between them. Germline lookup yields CDR1 ENHRY and CDR2 SYGVKD. This clone was counted a single time. Methods used by the authors: Estimated nucleated cell counts came from reference gene primer amplification. This table comes from immunoSEQ multiplex PCR, and its TCRdb copy is limited to in-frame clones, with some not included. V, J and clone size derive from that table, while D and trimming were established from the DNA sequence. The sample lists some 210,000 clones, around nine tenths occurring once. The sample was peripheral blood. The J gene is TRBJ2-1, the V gene TRBV10-3; D not certain. The clonotype was recovered from a woman aged 40 to 50 who had recovered from COVID-19. The CDR3 DNA follows: TGTGCCATTCTCAGTCAAGCCTACAATGAGCAGTTCTTC. Its translation: CAILSQAYNEQFF.